Below, 28 T cell receptor beta chains from the same sample are listed, as sequenced in a study of technical replicates of blood from a few donors. Some clones are missing from TCRdb's copy, which holds only in-frame ones; the method was immunoSEQ multiplex PCR. This table holds over 85,000 clones, roughly 94% found once. Sequenced material: T cells isolated from PBMCs. Source of these receptors: a human donor in good health.

The chain combines TRBV6-5 with TRBJ1-1; no clear D. Germline V gives CDR1 MNHEY, CDR2 SVGAGI. V lost 7 bases, J lost 1 base, and 10 bases lay in between. The CDR3 loop spans 13 amino acids. The CDR3 bases are TGTGCCAGCAAAACGACGGGGAACACTGAAGCTTTCTTT. This codes for CASKTTGNTEAFF.

The chain recombines TRBV4-2 with TRBJ2-7; D is possibly TRBD2 (6 bases). The CDR3 contains 16 residues. The germline V gene encodes CDR1 LGHNA and CDR2 YNFKEQ. Trimming removed 0 bases at V and 2 bases at J, with 14 bases between. The CDR3 region has the DNA TGTGCCAGCAGCCAAGAGCCCCTCGGGGGTCCCTACGAGCAGTACTTC. This codes for CASSQEPLGGPYEQYF.

The chain joins TRBV13 to TRBJ1-2; 7 nucleotides line up with TRBD1. There are 12 residues in the CDR3. The germline gives CDR1 PRHDT, CDR2 FYEKMQ (reference sequence). Trimming removed 5 bases from V and 7 bases from J; junction bases left unmatched: 4. The CDR3 loop reads CASSVTGVGYTF. The CDR3 bases are TGTGCCAGCAGCGTAACAGGGGTTGGCTACACCTTC.

This rearrangement joins TRBV6-5 to TRBJ1-2; 7 bases fit TRBD1. From germline, CDR1 is MNHEY and CDR2 SVGAGI. V was pared by 2 bases and J by 8 bases, with 11 bases of the junction left unmatched. The CDR3 runs 15 residues. In DNA, the CDR3 is TGTGCCAGCAGTTACACCTCGACAGGGTCAGGAGGCTACACCTTC. It yields the protein CASSYTSTGSGGYTF.

This sequence joins TRBV5-6 and TRBJ2-7; D perhaps matches TRBD1 (6 bases). The V and J ends lost 0 bases and 1 base respectively, with 8 bases between them. This CDR3 region has 14 residues. Germline CDR1 reads SGHDT; CDR2 reads YYEEEE. The CDR3 spells CASSLVGASYEQYF. As DNA, the CDR3 is TGTGCCAGCAGCTTGGTGGGGGCATCCTACGAGCAGTACTTC.

This clone was seen only once. J is TRBJ1-2 and V is TRBV6-6, with 7 bases that match TRBD1. This CDR3 spans 14 amino acids. V lost 10 bases and J lost 5; bases outside the gene matches: 13. The germline gives CDR1 MNHNY, CDR2 SVGAGI (reference sequence). The CDR3 sequence: CATTQDRTHYGYTF. DNA for the CDR3: TGTGCCACTACACAGGACAGGACTCATTATGGCTACACCTTC.

This chain uses TRBV27 with TRBJ2-7; D might be TRBD1 (5 bases). This CDR3 region has 15 residues. Trimming removed 2 bases from V and 5 bases from J, with 16 bases in between. Germline V lookup: CDR1 MNHEY, CDR2 SMNVEV (reference sequence). DNA for the CDR3: TGTGCCAGCAGTTTACCCGGCGCAGGGTGGGACGAGCAGTACTTC. Translated: CASSLPGAGWDEQYF.

The chain has TRBV28 and TRBJ2-7, with D possibly matching TRBD2 (6 bases). CDR1 is MDHEN, CDR2 SYDVKM, per germline. The CDR3 sequence is 14 residues long. V lost 2 bases, J lost 0 bases, and 8 bases lay in between. The CDR3 loop is CASSLAGSSYEQYF. CDR3 nucleotides: TGTGCCAGCAGTTTAGCGGGGAGCTCCTACGAGCAGTACTTC.

The chain couples TRBV10-2 to TRBJ2-4; 7 bases fit TRBD1. This CDR3 spans 11 amino acids. CDR1 is WSHSY, CDR2 SAAADI, per germline. The trim removed 10 bases at V and 8 bases at J, leaving 5 bases unmatched. CDR3 coding DNA: TGCGCCACCTGGGACAGCCACATTCAGTACTTC. Translated, it gives CATWDSHIQYF.

This rearrangement joins TRBV5-1 to TRBJ1-1; D is unresolved. CDR3 size: 13 residues. Between the trimmed V and J ends, which lost 4 bases and 2 bases, there was a span of 9 bases. From germline, CDR1 is SGHRS and CDR2 YFSETQ. CDR3 residues: CASSGPSNTEAFF. CDR3 nucleotides: TGCGCCAGCAGCGGGCCCTCCAACACTGAAGCTTTCTTT.

The gene calls are TRBV6-5 and TRBJ1-2, with a possible D match to TRBD1 (5 bases). Trimming cost V 0 bases and J 4 bases, with 15 bases left between them. This CDR3 spans 16 amino acids. CDR1 is MNHEY, CDR2 SVGAGI, per germline. As DNA, the CDR3 is TGTGCCAGCAGTTACTCGATAGGGGAACGTGCCTATGGCTACACCTTC. Protein product: CASSYSIGERAYGYTF.

V and J are TRBV11-2 and TRBJ1-2; a possible D gene is TRBD1 (6 bases). V was trimmed by 5 bases and J by 1 base, leaving 14 bases between them. CDR1 and CDR2 (germline): SGHAT, FQNNGV. CDR3 length equals 15 residues. DNA for the CDR3: TGTGCCAGCAGCACGCTTGAGGGGGTTAACTATGGCTACACCTTC. Translating gives CASSTLEGVNYGYTF.

The chain has TRBV14 and TRBJ1-2; 12 positions agree with TRBD1. The trim removed 5 bases at V and 8 bases at J, leaving 9 bases unmatched. The germline V gene has CDR1 SGHDN and CDR2 FVKESK. There are 15 residues in the CDR3. This CDR3 reads CASSEAGQGANGYTF. DNA for the CDR3: TGTGCCAGCAGCGAGGCGGGACAGGGGGCGAACGGCTACACCTTC.

The CDR3 sequence is CASSGPQVYGYTF. DNA of the CDR3: TGTGCCAGCAGCGGCCCACAGGTCTATGGCTACACCTTC. This chain uses TRBV5-6 with TRBJ1-2; weak D call: TRBD1 (5 bases). Trimming removed 4 bases at V and 4 bases at J, with 11 bases between. CDR1 and CDR2 (germline): SGHDT, YYEEEE. CDR3 length: 13 residues.

The V gene is TRBV30, the J gene TRBJ2-5; 8 positions match TRBD1. With 5 bases clipped from V and 5 bases from J, the junction kept 4 bases outside the gene matches. CDR3 length: 12 residues. CDR1 is GTSNPN and CDR2 is SVGIG in the germline V gene (reference sequence). The CDR3, as DNA: TGTGCCTGGGACAGGGGATTTGAGACCCAGTACTTC. Encoded protein: CAWDRGFETQYF.

The chain combines TRBV27 with TRBJ1-5; 8 nucleotides line up with TRBD1. The junction had 6 bases not matched to a gene; V was cut back by 2 bases and J by 0 bases. CDR1 MNHEY and CDR2 SMNVEV come from the germline V gene (reference sequence). The CDR3 runs to 17 residues. The CDR3 DNA sequence: TGTGCCAGCAGTTTACTTCAGGGGGCTGATAGCAATCAGCCCCAGCATTTT. Protein sequence: CASSLLQGADSNQPQHF.

This sequence joins TRBV19 and TRBJ2-2; TRBD2 aligns across 8 bases. V dropped 4 bases and J dropped 0; count of bases not matched to a gene: 1. The CDR3 is 15 residues long. Germline CDR1 is LNHDA and CDR2 is SQIVND (reference sequence). The CDR3 spells CASSTGLANTGELFF. CDR3 coding DNA: TGTGCCAGTAGTACGGGACTAGCGAACACCGGGGAGCTGTTTTTT.

The chain has TRBV28 and TRBJ2-7; TRBD1 aligns across 9 bases. Unmatched junction bases numbered 5, after V lost 6 bases and J lost 2 bases. The CDR3 contains 14 residues. Germline V gives CDR1 MDHEN, CDR2 SYDVKM. CDR3 protein: CASRRTGEAYEQYF. In nucleotides, the CDR3 is TGTGCCAGCAGGCGGACAGGGGAAGCCTACGAGCAGTACTTC. Filled out from reference TRBV28 and TRBJ2-7, the complete variable domain reads DVKVTQSSRYLVKRTGEKVFLECVQDMDHENMFWYRQDPGLGLRLIYFSYDVKMKEKGDIPEGYSVSREKKERFSLILESASTNQTSMYLCASRRTGEAYEQYFGPGTRLTVT.

The chain carries TRBV29-1 and TRBJ1-1; tentatively, D is TRBD1 (5 bases). V was cut by 4 bases and J by 0 bases, with 12 bases left in between. Looked up from germline, CDR1 is SQVTM and CDR2 is ANQGSEA. The CDR3 is made up of 14 amino acids. CDR3 sequence reads: CSVARGSMNTEAFF. The CDR3 nucleotides read TGCAGCGTTGCCCGGGGGTCCATGAACACTGAAGCTTTCTTT.

V gene TRBV7-2 combines with J gene TRBJ2-2; 8 positions match TRBD2. The CDR3 covers 16 residues. Germline CDR1 reads SGHTA; CDR2 reads FQGNSA. V shed 2 bases, J shed 2 bases, and the junction held 4 bases outside the gene matches. CDR3 loop: CASSLRTSPNTGELFF. The CDR3, as DNA: TGTGCCAGCAGCTTAAGGACTAGCCCAAACACCGGGGAGCTGTTTTTT.

The rearrangement uses TRBV4-2 and TRBJ2-7, with D unclear. V lost 0 bases and J lost 3, with 12 bases in between. Germline CDR1 and CDR2: LGHNA and YNFKEQ. There are 15 residues in the CDR3. The CDR3 DNA is TGTGCCAGCAGCCAAGACGTGGTGACTCGCTACGAGCAGTACTTC. This sequence encodes CASSQDVVTRYEQYF.

V and J are TRBV6-5 and TRBJ1-1; the match to TRBD1 covers 8 bases. CDR1 and CDR2 (germline): MNHEY, SVGAGI. CDR3 length: 15 residues. V was clipped by 2 bases and J by 2 bases; unmatched bases: 4. The CDR3 DNA sequence: TGTGCCAGCAGTTACGCGCAGGGGGCTAACACTGAAGCTTTCTTT. This sequence encodes CASSYAQGANTEAFF.

The V gene is TRBV4-1, the J gene TRBJ2-7, with TRBD2 as a possible D gene (5 bases). Trimming shortened V by 1 base and J by 4 bases, and 8 bases separated the two germline ends. The CDR3 length is 13 residues. The germline gives CDR1 MGHRA, CDR2 YSYEKL. DNA for the CDR3: TGCGCCAGCAGCCAAGGGCCGGGATACGAGCAGTACTTC. Residues: CASSQGPGYEQYF.

The chain couples TRBV2 to TRBJ1-5; no definite D call. Trimming took 7 bases from V and 0 from J, leaving 4 bases between them. The CDR3 is 12 amino acids. Germline CDR1 reads SNHLY; CDR2 reads FYNNEI. CDR3 nucleotide sequence: TGTGCCAGCACAGATAGCAATCAGCCCCAGCATTTT. This encodes CASTDSNQPQHF.

V is TRBV5-6 and J is TRBJ2-1; 12 bases are a match to TRBD2. The CDR3 spans 19 residues. Germline lookup yields CDR1 SGHDT and CDR2 YYEEEE. V shed 2 bases and J 0 bases; nucleotides not matched to a gene: 9. The CDR3 sequence: CASSFDLGLAGSSYNEQFF. The CDR3 bases are TGTGCCAGCAGCTTCGATCTAGGACTAGCGGGAAGCTCCTACAATGAGCAGTTCTTC.

This chain connects TRBV5-1 to TRBJ1-1, with TRBD1 matching over 9 bases. The CDR3 spans 16 residues. Germline loops: CDR1 SGHRS, CDR2 YFSETQ. V gave up 4 bases and J gave up 4 bases; unmatched junction bases: 11. CDR3 region: CASSIRDRERGTEAFF. CDR3 bases: TGCGCCAGCAGCATCCGGGACAGGGAGAGGGGCACTGAAGCTTTCTTT.

The V call is TRBV6-1, the J call TRBJ2-3, with D possibly matching TRBD1 (5 bases). The ends were cut back, 2 bases at V and 3 bases at J, with 15 bases in the middle. Germline values: CDR1 MNHNS, CDR2 SASEGT. There are 16 residues in the CDR3. The CDR3 loop reads CASSELMGLDTDTQYF. CDR3 nucleotide sequence: TGTGCCAGCAGTGAATTGATGGGGCTTGATACAGATACGCAGTATTTT.

The rearrangement joins TRBV7-2 to TRBJ2-6; possible D gene TRBD2, 5 bases. Trimming cost V 6 bases and J 4 bases, with 13 bases left between them. CDR1 and CDR2 from the germline V gene are SGHTA and FQGNSA. The CDR3 is 15 amino acids. The CDR3 sequence: CASRLGVLGANVLTF. DNA for the CDR3: TGTGCCAGCAGACTAGGTGTTCTAGGGGCCAACGTCCTGACTTTC. Filled out from reference TRBV7-2 and TRBJ2-6, the complete variable domain reads GAGVSQSPSNKVTEKGKDVELRCDPISGHTALYWYRQSLGQGLEFLIYFQGNSAPDKSGLPSDRFSAERTGGSVSTLTIQRTQQEDSAVYLCASRLGVLGANVLTFGAGSRLTVL.